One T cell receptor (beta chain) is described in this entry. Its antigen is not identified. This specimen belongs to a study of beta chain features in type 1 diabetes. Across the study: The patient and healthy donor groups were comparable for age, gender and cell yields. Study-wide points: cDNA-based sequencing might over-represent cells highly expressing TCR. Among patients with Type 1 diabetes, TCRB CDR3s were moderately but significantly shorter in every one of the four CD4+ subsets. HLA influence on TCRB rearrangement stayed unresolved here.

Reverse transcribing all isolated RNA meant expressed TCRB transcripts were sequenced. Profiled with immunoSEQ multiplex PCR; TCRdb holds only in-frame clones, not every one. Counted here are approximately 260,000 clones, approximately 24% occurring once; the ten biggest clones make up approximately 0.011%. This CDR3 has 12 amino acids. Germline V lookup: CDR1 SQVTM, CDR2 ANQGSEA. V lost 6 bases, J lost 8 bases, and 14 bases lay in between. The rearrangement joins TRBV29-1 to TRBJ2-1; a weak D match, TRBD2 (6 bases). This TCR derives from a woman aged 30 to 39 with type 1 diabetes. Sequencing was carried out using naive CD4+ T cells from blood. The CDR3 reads CSVYRTMDEQFF. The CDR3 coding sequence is TGCAGCGTCTATCGGACTATGGATGAGCAGTTCTTC.